This entry is about one T cell receptor (beta chain). The data stem from a study of control samples from healthy donors and cancer patients. Using immunoSEQ multiplex PCR, the repertoire was profiled, and TCRdb retains in-frame clones only, with some absent. The sample lists 150,000 to 200,000 clones, approximately 86% occurring once. This sequence originates from a man between 18 and 29 years old in good health. The sequencing input was blood.

The CDR3 DNA reads TGTGCCATCGGAGAAAGGGGAGGCCGGACTGAAGCTTTCTTT. This encodes CAIGERGGRTEAFF. J is TRBJ1-1 and V is TRBV10-3; maybe TRBD1 (5 bases). The V gene's germline CDR1 is ENHRY and CDR2 SYGVKD. The germline V and J ends were trimmed by 8 bases and 5 bases, with 18 bases remaining between them. There are 14 residues in the CDR3.